The clone carrying this TCR beta chain was counted between two and nine times. The antigen is unknown. Prepared TCR beta cDNA libraries contained unique molecular identifiers. There were about 0.85 to 10 million T cells, and 480,000 or so cDNA molecules came from them. One entry per CDR3 protein results from TCRdb running MiXCR on the PCR reads. The repertoire holds 400,000 to 500,000 distinct CDR3 sequences, with roughly 38% as singletons. The data were taken from a study of post-analysis software for immune sequencing data. General study points: Compared with controls, patients showed significantly lower normalized Chao1 diversity. F-measure co-clustering was strong for batch-matched samples.

The clonotype originates from a girl aged 2-10 years with multiple sclerosis. Specimen: blood.

CDR3 in DNA: TGTGCCAGCAGTTTTAGACGGGACTCCTACGAGCAGTACTTC. Its translation is CASSFRRDSYEQYF. This sequence joins TRBV12-3 or TRBV12-4 and TRBJ2-7; a possible D gene is TRBD2 (5 bases). The CDR3 covers 14 residues. Trimming took 3 bases from V and 0 from J, leaving 9 bases between them.